What follows are 28 T cell receptor beta chains derived from one specimen sequenced in a study of blood T cell repertoires in COVID-19. Data came from immunoSEQ multiplex PCR; TCRdb stores just in-frame clones and leaves some out. The sample has 200,000 to 250,000 clones, roughly 80% seen once. The sequenced material came from peripheral blood. The receptors derive from a woman aged 18-29 years with acute or convalescent COVID-19.

The chain is built from TRBV6-5 and TRBJ2-3, with D tentatively TRBD2 (6 bases). V was shortened by 2 bases and J by 5 bases, with 8 bases between the two germline ends. The germline CDR1 and CDR2 sequences are MNHEY and SVGAGI. The CDR3 runs 13 residues. CDR3 loop: CASSYPGEDTQYF. In nucleotides, the CDR3 is TGTGCCAGCAGTTACCCGGGAGAAGATACGCAGTATTTT.

The sample holds many counts of this clone. V is TRBV9 and J is TRBJ1-2, with unresolved D. The V end lost 3 bases, the J end lost 3 bases, and 12 bases lay between the germline ends. This CDR3 is built from 14 residues. CDR1 is SGDLS, CDR2 YYNGEE, per germline. For the CDR3, the DNA is TGTGCCAGCAGCGGAGAGGGATCTTACTATGGCTACACCTTC. Translation: CASSGEGSYYGYTF.

The rearrangement uses TRBV6-2 or TRBV6-3 and TRBJ2-3; TRBD2 matches at 14 bases. V trimming: 2 bases; J trimming: 0 bases; junction bases outside the gene matches: 7. The CDR3 has 19 amino acids. The germline V gene has CDR1 MNHEY and CDR2 SVGEGT. The CDR3 DNA sequence: TGTGCCAGCAGTTACCTTTGGGGGACTAGCGGGAGTAGCACAGATACGCAGTATTTT. This sequence encodes CASSYLWGTSGSSTDTQYF.

This sequence joins TRBV12-5 and TRBJ1-4; 8 nucleotides match TRBD1. This CDR3 comprises 15 residues. The V gene end was trimmed by 4 bases and the J gene end by 7 bases; junction bases not matched to a gene: 8. Germline V gene lookup returns CDR1 LGHNT and CDR2 FRNRAP. CDR3 protein: CASGWCGQGCEKLFF. As DNA, the CDR3 is TGTGCTAGTGGTTGGTGCGGACAGGGTTGTGAAAAACTGTTTTTT.

This clone was picked up a small number of times. The rearrangement uses TRBV29-1 and TRBJ1-2; D might be TRBD1 (5 bases). This CDR3 has 14 residues. The germline V and J ends were trimmed by 3 bases and 0 bases, with 11 bases remaining between them. Germline CDR1 and CDR2: SQVTM and ANQGSEA. The chain's CDR3 is CSVDRATANYGYTF. CDR3 DNA sequence: TGCAGCGTTGATCGGGCGACAGCTAACTATGGCTACACCTTC.

The genes are TRBV24-1 and TRBJ1-5; D unresolved. Trimming removed 1 base from V and 5 bases from J, with 8 bases in between. The CDR3 sequence is 14 residues long. CDR1 and CDR2 from the germline V gene are KGHDR and SFDVKD. The CDR3 protein is CATSDFLGDQPQHF. In nucleotides, the CDR3 is TGTGCCACCAGTGATTTCTTGGGCGATCAGCCCCAGCATTTT.

The CDR3 nucleotides are TGCGCCAGCAGCCAAGTCGCCGAACTATCCTACGAGCAGTACTTC. The encoded protein is CASSQVAELSYEQYF. The rearrangement joins TRBV4-3 to TRBJ2-7; D is ambiguous. V lost 1 base, J lost 1 base, and 11 bases lay in between. The CDR3 spans 15 residues. Germline V gene lookup returns CDR1 LGHNA and CDR2 YSLEER.

The chain links TRBV6-5 to TRBJ1-1, with no clear D. The CDR3 contains 11 residues. Trimming cost V 7 bases and J 7 bases, with 10 bases left between them. Germline values: CDR1 MNHEY, CDR2 SVGAGI. CDR3 in amino acids: CASMAEVEAFF. CDR3 sequence (DNA): TGTGCCAGCATGGCTGAGGTTGAAGCTTTCTTT.

The gene calls are TRBV12-5 and TRBJ2-1; TRBD2 matches 8 bases. The V and J ends lost 4 bases and 9 bases, in that order; junction bases with no gene match: 8. Germline V gene data show CDR1 as LGHNT and CDR2 as FRNRAP. The CDR3 covers 14 residues. CDR3 nucleotides: TGTGCTAGTGGTTCCGACGGGAGGGCCGGTGAGCAGTTCTTC. Its translation: CASGSDGRAGEQFF.

The chain recombines TRBV7-6 with TRBJ1-1, with a tentative D call TRBD1 (6 bases). CDR3 length: 15 residues. Deletions cut 0 bases from V and 1 base from J, with 9 bases between. Germline CDR1 reads SGHVS; CDR2 reads FNYEAQ. DNA of the CDR3: TGTGCCAGCAGCTTAGCGGCAGGGGCGAACACTGAAGCTTTCTTT. Protein: CASSLAAGANTEAFF.

This clone was recorded a few times. The chain carries TRBV6-6 and TRBJ2-2; D is perhaps TRBD1 (6 bases). This CDR3 region has 15 residues. Germline V gives CDR1 MNHNY, CDR2 SVGAGI (reference sequence). With 0 bases removed from V and 7 bases from J, the gap between germline ends came to 12 bases. The CDR3 coding sequence is TGTGCCAGCAGTTACTCGCAGGGGCGAGGCGGGGAGCTGTTTTTT. Translation gives CASSYSQGRGGELFF.

The genes are TRBV5-1 and TRBJ2-7, with a tentative D call TRBD1 (6 bases). V shed 1 base and J shed 1 base, with 12 bases lying between them. Germline V gives CDR1 SGHRS, CDR2 YFSETQ. The CDR3 has 15 residues. This CDR3 is CASSLRGQISYEQYF. In DNA, the CDR3 is TGCGCCAGCAGCTTGCGGGGACAAATATCCTACGAGCAGTACTTC.

The rearrangement joins TRBV6-2 or TRBV6-3 to TRBJ1-4; D perhaps matches TRBD1 (5 bases). This CDR3 is 16 amino acids long. Germline assignment: CDR1 MNHEY and CDR2 SVGEGT. With 2 bases removed from V and 0 bases from J, the gap between germline ends came to 10 bases. The CDR3 DNA sequence: TGTGCCAGCAGTTACGGGCAGGGTCCAACTAATGAAAAACTGTTTTTT. It yields the protein CASSYGQGPTNEKLFF.

The chain joins TRBV6-2 or TRBV6-3 to TRBJ1-2; no clear D. CDR3 length: 14 residues. Germline V gene lookup returns CDR1 MNHEY and CDR2 SVGEGT. V was cut by 0 bases and J by 7 bases, with 12 bases left in between. The CDR3 coding sequence is TGTGCCAGCAGTTACTCGAGGCCGCGATCTGGCTACACCTTC. As protein: CASSYSRPRSGYTF.

The rearrangement joins TRBV2 to TRBJ2-7; 7 nucleotides align to TRBD1. Looked up from germline, CDR1 is SNHLY and CDR2 is FYNNEI. This CDR3 spans 13 amino acids. J lost 3 bases, V lost 9 bases, and 8 bases had no gene match. For the CDR3, the DNA is TGTGCCAGTTGGGCCTGGGACAGCTACGAGCAGTACTTC. It codes for CASWAWDSYEQYF.

This chain uses TRBV9 with TRBJ1-1; a weak D match, TRBD1 (6 bases). The V gene's germline CDR1 is SGDLS and CDR2 YYNGEE. The CDR3 length is 13 residues. V lost 3 bases, J lost 5 bases, and 11 bases lay in between. As DNA, the CDR3 is TGTGCCAGCAGCGCCCAACAGGGTACTGAAGCTTTCTTT. Its protein product is CASSAQQGTEAFF.

This chain joins TRBV7-8 and TRBJ2-5, with 10 bases matching TRBD2. From germline, CDR1 is SGHVS and CDR2 FQNEAQ. Unmatched junction bases numbered 10, after V lost 1 base and J lost 2 bases. The CDR3 length is 18 residues. CDR3 amino acids: CASSLGILAGESQETQYF. The CDR3 DNA sequence: TGTGCCAGCAGCTTAGGTATCCTAGCGGGGGAATCTCAAGAGACCCAGTACTTC. The full variable domain, completed using reference TRBV7-8 and TRBJ2-5, is GAGVSQSPRYKVAKRGQDVALRCDPISGHVSLFWYQQALGQGPEFLTYFQNEAQLDKSGLPSDRFFAERPEGSVSTLKIQRTQQEDSAVYLCASSLGILAGESQETQYFGPGTRLLVL.

The J gene is TRBJ2-7, the V gene TRBV7-3; 9 nucleotides agree with TRBD1. V lost 4 bases to trimming and J lost 5 bases; unmatched junction nucleotides: 12. The germline V gene has CDR1 SGHTA and CDR2 FQGTGA. The CDR3 runs 16 residues. The CDR3 DNA is TGTGCCAGCAGCTCGAGTCCCGGGACAGGGTCCCACGAGCAGTACTTC. Encoded protein: CASSSSPGTGSHEQYF.

This sequence joins TRBV25-1 and TRBJ2-7; 9 bases agree with TRBD1. The germline gives CDR1 MGHDK, CDR2 SYGVNS. The CDR3 contains 16 residues. V lost 2 bases to trimming and J lost 3 bases; unmatched junction nucleotides: 8. The CDR3, as DNA: TGTGCCAGCAGTGAAAACGGCGGGACAGGGTTCTACGAGCAGTACTTC. Translated, it gives CASSENGGTGFYEQYF.

The CDR3 DNA is TGTGCCAGCAGCACACGCCCCCGAGGGGAGCTGTTTTTT. As protein: CASSTRPRGELFF. The rearrangement joins TRBV28 to TRBJ2-2; D is ambiguous. Germline V gives CDR1 MDHEN, CDR2 SYDVKM. CDR3 size: 13 residues. V lost 6 bases and J lost 8, with 13 bases in between.

This clone was seen a single time. The chain links TRBV6-2 or TRBV6-3 to TRBJ1-4; 7 positions match TRBD1. After removal of 6 bases from V and 8 bases from J, the junction contained 9 bases not matched to a gene. The CDR3 contains 14 residues. Germline-derived CDR1 and CDR2 are MNHEY and SVGEGT. The CDR3 here is CASSHRGPREKLFF. CDR3 DNA: TGTGCCAGCAGCCACAGGGGCCCCAGGGAAAAACTGTTTTTT.

This clone was detected ten times or more. V gene TRBV23-1 combines with J gene TRBJ2-7; possible D gene TRBD2, 6 bases. TRBV23-1 is known as an ORF, though its function is uncertain. This CDR3 spans 17 amino acids. The V end was cut by 1 base, the J end by 4 bases, with 20 bases between. The CDR3 DNA follows: TGCGCCAGCAGTCAATTTATTTCCCCAGGGACTGATTACGAGCAGTACTTC. Translated, it gives CASSQFISPGTDYEQYF.

The chain combines TRBV28 with TRBJ1-1; D call uncertain. Germline loops: CDR1 MDHEN, CDR2 SYDVKM. V gave up 3 bases and J gave up 7 bases, with 15 bases separating them. The CDR3 is 14 amino acids. Here the CDR3 reads CASSFPQRNREAFF. The CDR3 DNA reads TGTGCCAGCAGTTTCCCTCAGAGGAACCGTGAAGCTTTCTTT.

V and J are TRBV15 and TRBJ2-1, with a weak D call TRBD1 (6 bases). Germline loops: CDR1 LNHNV, CDR2 YYDKDF (reference sequence). Trimming pared 8 bases from V and 0 bases from J, leaving 8 bases between. The CDR3 is made up of 13 amino acids. The CDR3 sequence: CATGQSSYNEQFF. As DNA, the CDR3 is TGTGCCACCGGACAGAGCTCCTACAATGAGCAGTTCTTC.

The rearrangement joins TRBV7-8 to TRBJ1-2; 10 bases match TRBD1. Trimming removed 8 bases from V and 3 bases from J; junction bases left unmatched: 6. Per the germline V gene, CDR1 is SGHVS and CDR2 is FQNEAQ. The CDR3 is made up of 14 amino acids. In DNA form, the CDR3 reads TGTGCCAGCCTCCGGGACAGGGGTGACTATGGCTACACCTTC. This encodes CASLRDRGDYGYTF.

This clone showed up just a few times. This sequence joins TRBV28 and TRBJ1-2; weak D call: TRBD1 (5 bases). The CDR3 is 12 amino acids. The V gene lost 6 bases and the J gene lost 5 bases, with 10 bases spanning the gap. Germline lookup yields CDR1 MDHEN and CDR2 SYDVKM. The CDR3 protein is CASRPGQYGYTF. As DNA, the CDR3 is TGTGCCAGCAGACCCGGACAATATGGCTACACCTTC.

V gene TRBV5-4 combines with J gene TRBJ2-2; TRBD1 is a possible D gene (6 bases). Germline CDR1 reads SGHNT; CDR2 reads YYREEE (reference sequence). The ends were cut back, 4 bases at V and 3 bases at J, with 10 bases in the middle. This CDR3 is built from 14 residues. For the CDR3, the DNA is TGTGCCAGCAGCCGACCAGGGGACACCGGGGAGCTGTTTTTT. Translating gives CASSRPGDTGELFF. Full variable domain (missing parts from reference TRBV5-4 and TRBJ2-2): ETGVTQSPTHLIKTRGQQVTLRCSSQSGHNTVSWYQQALGQGPQFIFQYYREEENGRGNFPPRFSGLQFPNYSSELNVNALELDDSALYLCASSRPGDTGELFFGEGSRLTVL.

The chain joins TRBV11-2 to TRBJ1-5; 8 nucleotides line up with TRBD1. V was pared by 4 bases and J by 6 bases, with 11 bases of the junction left unmatched. Germline values: CDR1 SGHAT, CDR2 FQNNGV. CDR3 size: 16 residues. For the CDR3, the DNA is TGTGCCAGCAGCTCCTCTCGGACAGGGACAACTCAGCCCCAGCATTTT. Amino acid sequence: CASSSSRTGTTQPQHF.